These 6 T cell receptor beta chains were sequenced from one sample in a study of human T cells and chemical hapten exposure. Time point reported: patch test 1, 2 weeks after DPC sensitization. As to treatment: therapeutic diphenylcyclopropenone sensitization with weekly scalp DPC. TCRdb re-called the RACE reads with MiXCR, one entry per CDR3 protein. The sample lists approximately 80,000 distinct CDR3 sequences; 7% to 8% were seen once. Sequences were derived from whole blood, sampled in connection with sensitization to the hapten diphenylcyclopropenone (DPC). These receptors all stem from a woman aged 25-40 years with alopecia areata. Some clones in this sample may be carry-over from other donors' samples.

This clonotype was counted at least ten times. The V call is TRBV11-3, the J call TRBJ2-2; either TRBD1 or TRBD2 may supply D (5 bases each). Trimming removed 5 bases at V and 5 bases at J, with 6 bases between. This CDR3 region has 12 residues. Looked up from germline, CDR1 is SGHNT and CDR2 is YENEEA. The CDR3 nucleotides are TGTGCCAGCAGCGGGGGTACCGGGGAGCTGTTTTTT. Encoded protein: CASSGGTGELFF. Full variable domain (rest looked up from reference TRBV11-3 and TRBJ2-2): EAGVVQSPRYKIIEKKQPVAFWCNPISGHNTLYWYLQNLGQGPELLIRYENEEAVDDSQLPKDRFSAERLKGVDSTLKIQPAELGDSAVYLCASSGGTGELFFGEGSRLTVL.

This clonotype was seen only a few times. The CDR3 spells CASSYMTGNTGELFF. The CDR3 DNA follows: TGCGCCAGCAGCTATATGACGGGGAACACCGGGGAGCTGTTTTTT. V usage is TRBV5-1 and J usage is TRBJ2-2; no definite D call. The CDR3 has 15 residues. The germline V and J ends were trimmed by 3 bases and 1 base, with 10 bases remaining between them. CDR1 SGHRS and CDR2 YFSETQ come from the germline V gene.

This clonotype was detected ten times or more. The chain combines TRBV5-1 with TRBJ1-6; TRBD1 is a possible D gene (5 bases). The CDR3 loop spans 13 amino acids. Trimming left V 3 bases short and J 8 bases short, with 9 bases between. Germline CDR1 is SGHRS and CDR2 is YFSETQ. The CDR3 is CASSWGKDSPLHF. The CDR3 bases are TGCGCCAGCAGCTGGGGGAAGGATTCACCCCTCCACTTT.

This chain links TRBV7-9 with TRBJ1-3; D is unresolved. This CDR3 has 15 amino acids. In germline, CDR1 is SEHNR, CDR2 FQNEAQ (reference sequence). Trimming shortened V by 0 bases and J by 5 bases, and 11 bases separated the two germline ends. CDR3 sequence: CASSLARPYRNTIYF. CDR3 coding DNA: TGTGCCAGCAGCTTAGCGCGTCCCTATCGAAACACCATATATTTT.

This clonotype has at least ten counts. V gene TRBV2 combines with J gene TRBJ1-6; D may be TRBD1 (6 bases). Trimming left V 3 bases short and J 9 bases short, with 15 bases between. This CDR3 contains 15 residues. Germline V gene lookup returns CDR1 SNHLY and CDR2 FYNNEI. CDR3 coding DNA: TGTGCCAGCAGTGAGGAGCAGGACAGTAGTTCACCCCTCCACTTT. Translation: CASSEEQDSSSPLHF.

In its sample, this clonotype was seen many times. The chain uses TRBV6-1 and TRBJ1-1; D is possibly TRBD1 (6 bases). CDR1 and CDR2 (germline): MNHNS, SASEGT. Trimming removed 0 bases at V and 1 base at J, with 24 bases between. CDR3 length: 20 residues. The CDR3 loop reads CASSEADRLLLHVWNTEAFF. CDR3 bases: TGTGCCAGCAGTGAAGCTGACAGGCTTCTGCTTCACGTCTGGAACACTGAAGCTTTCTTT.